Each of the 24 T cell receptor beta chains below was sequenced from the same sample in a study of control samples from healthy donors and cancer patients. Produced via immunoSEQ multiplex PCR; TCRdb's table is partial and in-frame only. Here the sample spans fewer than 95,000 clones, around nine tenths being singletons. Input material: blood. Every receptor here comes from a man aged 30-40 years in good health.

The rearrangement joins TRBV7-8 to TRBJ1-2; TRBD1 is a possible D gene (5 bases). V was pared by 5 bases and J by 8 bases, with 18 bases between. The germline V gene has CDR1 SGHVS and CDR2 FQNEAQ. This CDR3 is 14 amino acids long. In DNA form, the CDR3 reads TGTGCCAGCAGCCCGACCCAGGGAAGATGGGGCTACACCTTC. Residues: CASSPTQGRWGYTF.

This rearrangement joins TRBV9 to TRBJ1-5; tentative D call: TRBD1 (6 bases). In germline, CDR1 is SGDLS, CDR2 YYNGEE. The CDR3 has 16 amino acids. Trimming pared 0 bases from V and 0 bases from J, leaving 10 bases between. Written as DNA, the CDR3 is TGTGCCAGCAGCGTAGGCGAGGGGGTTAGCAATCAGCCCCAGCATTTT. As protein: CASSVGEGVSNQPQHF.

This rearrangement joins TRBV24-1 to TRBJ2-2; unclear D gene. Trimming took 10 bases from V and 1 from J, leaving 6 bases between them. The CDR3 extends over 12 amino acids. Germline CDR1 reads KGHDR; CDR2 reads SFDVKD. CDR3 sequence: CATSMNTGELFF. Here the CDR3 DNA reads TGTGCCACTTCGATGAACACCGGGGAGCTGTTTTTT.

The chain has TRBV21-1 and TRBJ1-5; the listed D gene, TRBD1, was not tested against the DNA. TRBV21-1 is shown as a pseudogene. The CDR3 runs 13 residues. This chain's CDR3 is CASPTGGCQPQHF. CDR3 nucleotides: TGTGCCAGCCCAACAGGGGGCTGTCAGCCCCAGCATTTT.

V usage is TRBV19 and J usage is TRBJ1-1; 10 positions match TRBD1. CDR1 LNHDA and CDR2 SQIVND come from the germline V gene (reference sequence). The CDR3 loop spans 17 amino acids. The V segment lost 5 bases and the J segment 4 bases; nucleotides outside the gene matches: 13. CDR3 DNA: TGTGCCAGTAGTTTCCGACAGGGGGCGCCCAGGGGCACTGAAGCTTTCTTT. This sequence encodes CASSFRQGAPRGTEAFF.

DNA for the CDR3: TGCAGTGCTAGTAGGGGGTTCTTAAGGAACACTGAAGCTTTCTTT. Encoded protein: CSASRGFLRNTEAFF. The V call is TRBV20-1, the J call TRBJ1-1; the D gene is possibly TRBD1 (6 bases). Germline CDR1 is DFQATT and CDR2 is SNEGSKA (reference sequence). The germline V and J ends were trimmed by 3 bases and 1 base, with 15 bases remaining between them. This CDR3 is 15 amino acids long.

The count of this clone is one. This chain links TRBV25-1 with TRBJ1-1; D gene unclear. Germline V gene sequence: CDR1 MGHDK, CDR2 SYGVNS. Trimming left V 3 bases short and J 1 base short, with 6 bases between. CDR3 length equals 13 residues. The CDR3 protein is CASSDPGNTEAFF. CDR3 nucleotides: TGTGCCAGCAGTGATCCAGGGAACACTGAAGCTTTCTTT.

The gene calls are TRBV11-2 and TRBJ2-7; either TRBD1 or TRBD2 may supply D (5 bases each). The CDR3 consists of 15 residues. In germline, CDR1 is SGHAT, CDR2 FQNNGV. The V gene lost 5 bases and the J gene lost 1 base, with 15 bases spanning the gap. In nucleotides, the CDR3 is TGTGCCAGCAGCGCCCCCGGGACGTCGTCCTACGAGCAGTACTTC. The encoded protein is CASSAPGTSSYEQYF.

This clone was seen a handful of times. The chain recombines TRBV7-9 with TRBJ1-2; a weak D match, TRBD1 (6 bases). In germline, CDR1 is SEHNR, CDR2 FQNEAQ (reference sequence). The CDR3 is made up of 14 amino acids. The V end was cut by 5 bases, the J end by 5 bases, with 15 bases between. CDR3: CASSPRGRAYGYTF. The CDR3 DNA reads TGTGCCAGCAGCCCGCGGGGGCGCGCATATGGCTACACCTTC.

A remark on this clone: Other nucleotide sequences in the sample specify the same CDR3. The V and J genes are TRBV5-1 and TRBJ2-3; D remains unclear. In germline, CDR1 is SGHRS, CDR2 YFSETQ. The CDR3 spans 12 residues. V dropped 2 bases and J dropped 3 bases, with 4 bases sitting between them. The CDR3 loop reads CASSFTTDTQYF. The DNA for the CDR3 is TGCGCCAGCAGCTTTACAACAGATACGCAGTATTTT.

The gene calls are TRBV2 and TRBJ2-5, with 10 bases aligning to TRBD2. The CDR3 runs to 14 residues. J lost 1 base, V lost 5 bases, and 1 base had no gene match. Per the germline V gene, CDR1 is SNHLY and CDR2 is FYNNEI. Here the CDR3 reads CASSWTSGQETQYF. The CDR3 DNA reads as TGTGCCAGCAGTTGGACTAGCGGCCAAGAGACCCAGTACTTC.

The V and J genes are TRBV19 and TRBJ2-4, with TRBD1 matching over 7 bases. V was pared by 3 bases and J by 3 bases, with 8 bases of the junction left unmatched. The germline gives CDR1 LNHDA, CDR2 SQIVND (reference sequence). This CDR3 region has 16 residues. CDR3 protein: CASSILRQGGKNIQYF. The CDR3 DNA sequence: TGTGCCAGTAGTATTCTTCGACAGGGCGGCAAAAACATTCAGTACTTC.

This chain links TRBV19 with TRBJ2-7; TRBD2 agrees at 7 bases. The CDR3 runs 14 residues. V trimming: 6 bases; J trimming: 6 bases; junction bases outside the gene matches: 11. Looked up from germline, CDR1 is LNHDA and CDR2 is SQIVND (reference sequence). The DNA of the CDR3 is TGTGCCAGTAGCCCTTCCGGGACTAAGGGCGAGCAGTACTTC. Translating it yields CASSPSGTKGEQYF. Full variable domain (outside the CDR3, taken from reference TRBV19 and TRBJ2-7): DGGITQSPKYLFRKEGQNVTLSCEQNLNHDAMYWYRQDPGQGLRLIYYSQIVNDFQKGDIAEGYSVSREKKESFPLTVTSAQKNPTAFYLCASSPSGTKGEQYFGPGTRLTVT.

The gene calls are TRBV6-6 and TRBJ1-1; possibly TRBD1 for D (6 bases). Between the trimmed V and J ends, which lost 8 bases and 1 base, there was a span of 11 bases. The CDR3 loop spans 13 amino acids. In germline, CDR1 is MNHNY, CDR2 SVGAGI (reference sequence). Here the CDR3 DNA reads TGTGCCAGCTTCTCGGACAGGAACACTGAAGCTTTCTTT. Translating gives CASFSDRNTEAFF.

The rearrangement uses TRBV28 and TRBJ2-2, with a possible D match to TRBD2 (5 bases). Germline V lookup: CDR1 MDHEN, CDR2 SYDVKM. There are 13 residues in the CDR3. V lost 7 bases to trimming and J lost 5 bases, with 11 bases between them. The CDR3 nucleotides read TGTGCCAGCACTAAGCCGGGAACCGGGGAGCTGTTTTTT. As protein: CASTKPGTGELFF.

The chain is built from TRBV6-6 and TRBJ2-5, with 10 bases matching TRBD1. The CDR3 has 19 amino acids. Trimming cost V 6 bases and J 3 bases; bases outside gene matches: 19. Looked up from germline, CDR1 is MNHNY and CDR2 is SVGAGI (reference sequence). The CDR3 DNA is TGTGCCAGCAGCTTCGATGGATGGGGACAGGGGAAAAGTAAAGAGACCCAGTACTTC. As protein: CASSFDGWGQGKSKETQYF.

With regard to this clone: The identical CDR3 is also encoded by other nucleotide sequences in the sample. The CDR3: CSASKGLGEKLFF. CDR3 sequence (DNA): TGCAGTGCTAGTAAGGGGCTTGGTGAAAAACTGTTTTTT. The rearrangement uses TRBV20-1 and TRBJ1-4, with D possibly matching TRBD1 (5 bases). This CDR3 has 13 amino acids. V was cut by 3 bases and J by 7 bases, with 12 bases left in between. Germline V CDR1 and CDR2: DFQATT, SNEGSKA (reference sequence).

The chain recombines TRBV4-2 with TRBJ1-1; D remains unclear. The V gene lost 0 bases and the J gene lost 1 base, with 9 bases spanning the gap. CDR3 length: 15 amino acids. CDR1 and CDR2 (germline): LGHNA, YNFKEQ. CDR3 in amino acids: CASSQDPPRNTEAFF. CDR3 nucleotide sequence: TGTGCCAGCAGCCAAGACCCTCCGAGGAACACTGAAGCTTTCTTT.

This rearrangement joins TRBV5-1 to TRBJ2-3; 15 bases line up with TRBD2. Germline CDR1 and CDR2: SGHRS and YFSETQ. V dropped 2 bases and J dropped 3; count of bases not matched to a gene: 4. The CDR3 is 17 amino acids. This CDR3 is CASSFGTSGGRTDTQYF. CDR3 nucleotide sequence: TGCGCCAGCAGCTTCGGGACTAGCGGGGGGCGAACAGATACGCAGTATTTT. The full variable domain, with the rest looked up from reference TRBV5-1 and TRBJ2-3, is KAGVTQTPRYLIKTRGQQVTLSCSPISGHRSVSWYQQTPGQGLQFLFEYFSETQRNKGNFPGRFSGRQFSNSRSEMNVSTLELGDSALYLCASSFGTSGGRTDTQYFGPGTRLTVL.

The V call is TRBV15, the J call TRBJ2-7; TRBD1 is a possible D gene (6 bases). Trimming removed 6 bases from V and 7 bases from J, with 16 bases in between. In germline, CDR1 is LNHNV, CDR2 YYDKDF (reference sequence). This CDR3 has 13 amino acids. CDR3 loop: CATSRLPRGEQYV. The DNA for the CDR3 is TGTGCCACCAGTCGACTCCCGAGGGGGGAGCAGTACGTC.

The V gene is TRBV6-5, the J gene TRBJ2-1, with D unresolved. Trimming took 4 bases from V and 8 from J, leaving 9 bases between them. Germline V gene lookup returns CDR1 MNHEY and CDR2 SVGAGI. This CDR3 comprises 12 residues. CDR3 sequence reads: CASSSPRHEQFF. The CDR3 region has the DNA TGTGCCAGCAGTTCCCCGCGACATGAGCAGTTCTTC.

This chain links TRBV11-3 with TRBJ1-1; D is undetermined. CDR1 and CDR2 (germline): SGHNT, YENEEA. V was shortened by 5 bases and J by 1 base, with 8 bases between the two germline ends. CDR3 length: 13 residues. The CDR3 region is CASSRQSNTEAFF. In DNA, the CDR3 is TGTGCCAGCAGCAGGCAGTCGAACACTGAAGCTTTCTTT.

As DNA, the CDR3 is TGTGCCAGCAGTTATCTAAGTGGACAGCCCCAGCATTTT. As protein: CASSYLSGQPQHF. This rearrangement joins TRBV6-5 to TRBJ1-5; D is undetermined. The germline V gene has CDR1 MNHEY and CDR2 SVGAGI. Trimming took off 3 bases at V and 7 bases at J, with 10 bases between the two ends. The CDR3 consists of 13 residues.

The chain couples TRBV14 to TRBJ2-5; 9 nucleotides agree with TRBD2. The CDR3 length is 16 residues. Germline CDR1 and CDR2: SGHDN and FVKESK. J was trimmed by 3 bases and V by 2 bases; bases with no gene match: 7. CDR3 amino acids: CASSQFGLAGKETQYF. In DNA form, the CDR3 reads TGTGCCAGCAGCCAATTTGGGCTAGCGGGGAAAGAGACCCAGTACTTC.